These 15 T cell receptor beta chains share one sample of origin, sequenced in a study of read filtering for tumor transcriptome and immune sequencing. From 300 to 400 ng of RNA, a library with molecular barcoded alpha/delta and beta/gamma adaptors was made. MiXCR, applied by TCRdb to the reads, yields one record per CDR3 protein. The repertoire holds approximately 40,000 distinct CDR3 sequences, with approximately 15% as singletons. Sequenced material: a population of CD138-negative cells sorted from bone marrow. These receptors came from a donor aged 40 or over with multiple myeloma.

This clonotype showed up many times. The chain carries TRBV28 and TRBJ2-3, with D maybe TRBD1 (6 bases). This CDR3 has 16 residues. Looked up from germline, CDR1 is MDHEN and CDR2 is SYDVKM. V was cut by 6 bases and J by 1 base, with 17 bases left in between. This CDR3 is CASSSPGEIGTDTQYF. CDR3 in DNA: TGTGCCAGCAGCTCTCCAGGGGAAATTGGCACAGATACGCAGTATTTT. Using reference TRBV28 and TRBJ2-3 for the parts outside the CDR3, the full variable domain is DVKVTQSSRYLVKRTGEKVFLECVQDMDHENMFWYRQDPGLGLRLIYFSYDVKMKEKGDIPEGYSVSREKKERFSLILESASTNQTSMYLCASSSPGEIGTDTQYFGPGTRLTVL.

Points on this clonotype: This may stem from a read error, because a much larger clone lies one nucleotide away. This sequence joins TRBV24-1 and TRBJ1-1; D is perhaps TRBD1 (5 bases). Germline V gene lookup returns CDR1 KGHDR and CDR2 SFDVKD. There are 13 residues in the CDR3. The CDR3 region has the DNA TGTGCCACCAGTGCAGGGATGAACGCTGAAGCTTTCTTT. It yields the protein CATSAGMNAEAFF.

This clonotype was observed many times. The chain joins TRBV29-1 to TRBJ2-1, with D perhaps TRBD1 (6 bases). The CDR3 spans 13 residues. V shed 7 bases and J shed 10 bases, with 20 bases lying between them. Germline V gene sequence: CDR1 SQVTM, CDR2 ANQGSEA. The CDR3 is CSANVGAQGEQFF. The CDR3 DNA sequence: TGCAGCGCCAACGTCGGGGCGCAGGGGGAGCAGTTCTTC.

This clonotype was counted many times. The chain links TRBV10-3 to TRBJ2-6; 12 bases fit TRBD2. Trimming at V came to 0 bases and at J to 0 bases, leaving 6 bases not matched to a gene. Germline V gene data show CDR1 as ENHRY and CDR2 as SYGVKD. The CDR3 is 20 amino acids. CDR3 coding DNA: TGTGCCATCAGTGAGTCGAGACTAGCGGGAGCGCACTCTGGGGCCAACGTCCTGACTTTC. Its protein is CAISESRLAGAHSGANVLTF.

This clonotype was counted at least ten times. The chain carries TRBV7-2 and TRBJ1-5, with no clear D. Germline V gene data show CDR1 as SGHTA and CDR2 as FQGNSA. V was trimmed by 1 base and J by 1 base, leaving 8 bases between them. The CDR3 runs to 15 residues. The CDR3 DNA reads as TGTGCCAGCAGCTTAGGAGGTGAGAGCAATCAGCCCCAGCATTTT. Translation gives CASSLGGESNQPQHF.

For this clonotype: A much larger clone differs by one base, so this may be a read error. The CDR3 loop reads CASSLAGGPSTGTQYF. The CDR3 bases are TGCGCCAGCAGCTTAGCGGGAGGGCCCAGCACAGGTACGCAGTATTTT. The V and J genes are TRBV5-1 and TRBJ2-3; 10 bases agree with TRBD2. The CDR3 has 16 amino acids. CDR1 is SGHRS and CDR2 is YFSETQ in the germline V gene.

V gene TRBV3-1 combines with J gene TRBJ1-5, with D perhaps matching TRBD1 (5 bases). Germline CDR1 reads LGHDT; CDR2 reads YNNKEL (reference sequence). This CDR3 region has 15 residues. Trimming took 1 base from V and 7 from J, leaving 14 bases between them. The CDR3, as DNA: TGTGCCAGCAGCCAAGGTTCGGCAGGGAGCCAGCCCCAGCATTTT. Translating gives CASSQGSAGSQPQHF.

This clonotype was counted many times. The genes are TRBV7-2 and TRBJ2-1; D gene uncertain. From germline, CDR1 is SGHTA and CDR2 FQGNSA. Trimming shortened V by 1 base and J by 0 bases, and 10 bases separated the two germline ends. The CDR3 is 16 amino acids. The CDR3: CASSLVGQLSYNEQFF. The CDR3 bases are TGTGCCAGCAGCTTAGTTGGCCAACTCTCCTACAATGAGCAGTTCTTC. The full variable domain, rest sourced from reference TRBV7-2 and TRBJ2-1, is GAGVSQSPSNKVTEKGKDVELRCDPISGHTALYWYRQSLGQGLEFLIYFQGNSAPDKSGLPSDRFSAERTGGSVSTLTIQRTQQEDSAVYLCASSLVGQLSYNEQFFGPGTRLTVL.

J is TRBJ2-3 and V is TRBV5-4; no clear D. The germline V gene has CDR1 SGHNT and CDR2 YYREEE (reference sequence). This CDR3 has 14 amino acids. The V end lost 0 bases, the J end lost 6 bases, and 11 bases lay between the germline ends. This CDR3 reads CASSLDPVKDTQYF. As DNA, the CDR3 is TGTGCCAGCAGCTTGGATCCCGTTAAGGATACGCAGTATTTT.

This clonotype was seen at least ten times. The chain is built from TRBV29-1 and TRBJ2-1, with a tentative D call TRBD2 (5 bases). Per the germline V gene, CDR1 is SQVTM and CDR2 is ANQGSEA. V lost 0 bases, J lost 0 bases, and 12 bases lay in between. CDR3 length: 16 residues. CDR3 protein: CSVEDPGLSSYNEQFF. In DNA, the CDR3 is TGCAGCGTTGAAGATCCGGGGTTAAGCTCCTACAATGAGCAGTTCTTC.

This clonotype was seen ten or more times. The V and J genes are TRBV2 and TRBJ2-3; 10 bases are a match to TRBD1. This CDR3 region has 14 residues. Per the germline V gene, CDR1 is SNHLY and CDR2 is FYNNEI. Trimming at V came to 4 bases and at J to 5 bases, leaving 3 bases not matched to a gene. The CDR3 DNA reads as TGTGCCAGCAGTGGACAGGGGGCGATAGATACGCAGTATTTT. Residues: CASSGQGAIDTQYF.

The chain has TRBV7-2 and TRBJ2-7; D may match TRBD1 or TRBD2 (5 bases each). Germline V gives CDR1 SGHTA, CDR2 FQGNSA. CDR3 length equals 15 residues. V lost 4 bases to trimming and J lost 2 bases, with 15 bases between them. CDR3 sequence: CASSWAEGWTYEQYF. The CDR3 nucleotides read TGTGCCAGCAGCTGGGCCGAGGGGTGGACCTACGAGCAGTACTTC.

As to this clonotype: One base separates it from a far larger clone, so it is likely a read error. The chain links TRBV7-6 to TRBJ1-1; 8 nucleotides align to TRBD1. In germline, CDR1 is SGHVS, CDR2 FNYEAQ. J lost 4 bases, V lost 0 bases, and 7 bases had no gene match. The CDR3 loop spans 16 amino acids. CDR3 in amino acids: CASSLAWGRGLTEAFF. In nucleotides, the CDR3 is TGTGCCAGCAGCTTAGCGTGGGGCAGGGGGCTCACTGAAGCTTTCTTT.

This clonotype was observed many times. V is TRBV20-1 and J is TRBJ2-5; 11 nucleotides align to TRBD2. V trimming: 6 bases; J trimming: 5 bases; junction bases outside the gene matches: 5. Germline CDR1 reads DFQATT; CDR2 reads SNEGSKA (reference sequence). This CDR3 comprises 13 residues. The CDR3 region has the DNA TGCAGTGCCCTTCTAGCGGGAGGCGAGACCCAGTACTTC. Its translation is CSALLAGGETQYF.

In this sample, this clonotype turned up many times. This rearrangement joins TRBV13 to TRBJ2-7; no definite D call. The V gene lost 6 bases and the J gene lost 3 bases, with 9 bases spanning the gap. The CDR3 has 12 residues. CDR1 is PRHDT and CDR2 is FYEKMQ in the germline V gene (reference sequence). The CDR3 region is CASSVRHYEQYF. In DNA, the CDR3 is TGTGCCAGCAGTGTCAGGCACTACGAGCAGTACTTC. The full variable domain, rest sourced from reference TRBV13 and TRBJ2-7, is AAGVIQSPRHLIKEKRETATLKCYPIPRHDTVYWYQQGPGQDPQFLISFYEKMQSDKGSIPDRFSAQQFSDYHSELNMSSLELGDSALYFCASSVRHYEQYFGPGTRLTVT.